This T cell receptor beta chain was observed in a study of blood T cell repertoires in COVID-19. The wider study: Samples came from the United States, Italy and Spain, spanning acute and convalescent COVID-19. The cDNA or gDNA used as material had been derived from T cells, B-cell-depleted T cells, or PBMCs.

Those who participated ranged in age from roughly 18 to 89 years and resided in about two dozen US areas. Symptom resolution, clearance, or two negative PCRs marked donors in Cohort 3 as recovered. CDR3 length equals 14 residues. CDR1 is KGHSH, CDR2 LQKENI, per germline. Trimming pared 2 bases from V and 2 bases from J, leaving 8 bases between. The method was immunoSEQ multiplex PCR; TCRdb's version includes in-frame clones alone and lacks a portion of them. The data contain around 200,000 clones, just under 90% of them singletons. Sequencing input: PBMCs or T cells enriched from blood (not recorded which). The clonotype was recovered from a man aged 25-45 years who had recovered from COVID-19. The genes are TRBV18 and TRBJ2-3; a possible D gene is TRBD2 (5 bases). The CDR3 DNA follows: TGTGCCAGCTCACCATGGGGAGACACAGATACGCAGTATTTT. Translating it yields CASSPWGDTDTQYF.